These T cell receptor beta chains were read from a single sample in a study of T cell responses to AZD1222 COVID-19 vaccine. Measured with immunoSEQ multiplex PCR; TCRdb has only the in-frame clones, and not every one. The sample includes 150,000 to 200,000 clones, around 94% of them seen just once. The material was peripheral blood, obtained 28 days after the second AZD1222 dose. These receptors were taken from an adult who received the AZD1222 COVID-19 vaccine. Both conserved end residues are part of each CDR3. D genes are given only for firm matches. Where a row states a size, it is once, few, many or the class of an expanded clone; other rows omit it.

j_call v_call clone_size d_call cdr3_aa cdr3_nt
TRBJ2-1 TRBV11-2 NA NA CASSLDARRGEQFF TGTGCCAGCAGCTTAGATGCGCGGCGCGGGGAGCAGTTCTTC
TRBJ2-3 TRBV7-6 NA NA CASSLSAGPGTDTQYF TGTGCCAGCAGCTTAAGTGCGGGACCCGGCACAGATACGCAGTATTTT
TRBJ1-1 TRBV28 NA NA CASRNLGVAGNEAFF TGTGCCAGCAGAAACCTGGGCGTGGCGGGGAATGAAGCTTTCTTT
TRBJ2-7 TRBV19 NA NA CASSQSGRGKYEQYF TGTGCCAGTTCTCAAAGTGGTAGGGGGAAATACGAGCAGTACTTC
TRBJ2-1 TRBV9 NA NA CASSPLRTSYNEQFF TGTGCCAGCAGCCCTCTCCGGACCTCCTACAATGAGCAGTTCTTC
TRBJ1-2 TRBV19 NA NA CASSAGISSYGYTF TGTGCCAGTAGTGCCGGGATTTCCTCCTATGGCTACACCTTC
TRBJ2-1 TRBV6-2/TRBV6-3 NA NA CASSPSLDTEQFF TGTGCCAGCAGTCCCTCCCTTGACACTGAGCAGTTCTTC
TRBJ2-2 TRBV24-1 NA NA CATSDPRAGGTFETGELFF TGTGCCACCAGTGACCCCCGGGCAGGCGGAACCTTTGAGACCGGGGAGCTGTTTTTT
TRBJ1-2 TRBV11-2 NA TRBD1 CASSLDRAFNYGYTF TGTGCCAGCAGCCTGGACAGGGCCTTTAACTATGGCTACACCTTC
TRBJ2-7 TRBV4-2 NA TRBD2 CASSLGTSGSGAYEQYF TGTGCCAGCAGCCTCGGGACTAGCGGGAGTGGGGCCTACGAGCAGTACTTC
TRBJ1-5 TRBV6-1 once NA CASSVSDSQLYSNQPQHF TGTGCCAGCAGTGTTTCGGACAGCCAGCTCTATAGCAATCAGCCCCAGCATTTT
TRBJ1-6 TRBV30 NA TRBD1 CAWSEVGTGYNSPLHF TGTGCCTGGAGTGAGGTGGGGACAGGGTATAATTCACCCCTCCACTTT
TRBJ1-5 TRBV7-9 once TRBD1 CASSLSGTGGNQPQHF TGTGCCAGCAGCCTATCTGGGACAGGGGGCAATCAGCCCCAGCATTTT
TRBJ2-2 TRBV19 NA TRBD1 CASSIDGTGGSGELFF TGTGCCAGTAGTATAGACGGGACAGGGGGCTCTGGGGAGCTGTTTTTT
TRBJ2-3 TRBV18 NA NA CASSLGGGTDTQYF TGTGCCAGCTCATTGGGAGGTGGCACAGATACGCAGTATTTT
TRBJ2-5 TRBV19 NA TRBD2 CASSMTSGRQETQYF TGTGCCAGTAGTATGACTAGCGGGAGGCAAGAGACCCAGTACTTC
TRBJ2-7 TRBV6-1 NA NA CASSEPRAARYEQYF TGTGCCAGCAGTGAACCCCGGGCCGCCCGATACGAGCAGTACTTC
TRBJ2-7 TRBV11-2 NA TRBD2 CASSLERGRSYEQYF TGTGCCAGCAGCTTGGAGCGGGGACGATCCTACGAGCAGTACTTC
TRBJ2-5 TRBV18 NA NA CASSPYQETQYF TGTGCCAGCTCACCGTACCAAGAGACCCAGTACTTC
TRBJ1-5 TRBV7-9 NA NA CASSLGGGAQPQHF TGTGCCAGCAGCTTAGGAGGGGGAGCTCAGCCCCAGCATTTT
TRBJ2-3 TRBV4-1 NA NA CASSQDSPRGVETDTQYF TGCGCCAGCAGCCAAGATTCTCCGAGGGGAGTTGAGACAGATACGCAGTATTTT
TRBJ1-2 TRBV27 NA NA CASSLGRTNYGYTF TGTGCCAGCAGTTTAGGCCGTACAAACTATGGCTACACCTTC
TRBJ2-3 TRBV11-2 NA TRBD1 CASSLTGETTDTQYF TGTGCCAGCAGCTTAACAGGGGAGACCACAGATACGCAGTATTTT
TRBJ1-1 TRBV30 NA NA CAWTGMRRARNTEAFF TGTGCCTGGACCGGGATGAGAAGGGCCAGGAACACTGAAGCTTTCTTT
TRBJ1-3 TRBV19 few NA CATPDRARNTIYF TGTGCCACTCCCGACCGAGCCAGAAACACCATATATTTT
TRBJ1-1 TRBV5-6 NA NA CASSLPGNTEAFF TGTGCCAGCAGCTTACCGGGGAACACTGAAGCTTTCTTT